This entry lists 6 T cell receptor beta chains sequenced from one sample in a study of T cell changes during pregnancy in multiple sclerosis. The assay was immunoSEQ multiplex PCR, and TCRdb's table has in-frame clones only and misses some. The sample carries about 34,000 clones, roughly 90% recorded once. The source material was CD8+ T cells from peripheral blood mononuclear cells, sampled after pregnancy. These receptors originate from a female donor with multiple sclerosis, enrolled in a pregnancy study.

J is TRBJ2-1 and V is TRBV6-1; the match to TRBD2 covers 12 bases. The CDR3 is 15 residues long. The germline CDR1 and CDR2 sequences are MNHNS and SASEGT. V was pared by 7 bases and J by 6 bases, with 7 bases of the junction left unmatched. CDR3 coding DNA: TGTGCCAGCACCGAAACTAGCGGGGGGACCAATGAGCAGTTCTTC. Amino acids: CASTETSGGTNEQFF.

This chain links TRBV4-1 with TRBJ1-1; 7 bases line up with TRBD1. The CDR3 is 13 amino acids. Germline loops: CDR1 MGHRA, CDR2 YSYEKL. Unmatched junction bases numbered 6, after V lost 4 bases and J lost 7 bases. The CDR3 protein is CASSPPGGREAFF. In nucleotides, the CDR3 is TGCGCCAGCAGCCCTCCAGGGGGTCGTGAAGCTTTCTTT.

This chain links TRBV10-3 with TRBJ2-7; TRBD2 agrees at 12 bases. The CDR3 runs to 16 residues. The V gene's germline CDR1 is ENHRY and CDR2 SYGVKD. The V gene end was trimmed by 6 bases and the J gene end by 5 bases; junction bases not matched to a gene: 11. CDR3 bases: TGTGCCATCAGCGGAATCCGGACTAGCGGGGTCGACGAGCAGTACTTC. It codes for CAISGIRTSGVDEQYF.

CDR3 in amino acids: CASSLLGAPTENEKLFF. CDR3 coding DNA: TGTGCCAGCAGCTTATTGGGGGCCCCGACAGAGAATGAAAAACTGTTTTTT. The chain has TRBV7-9 and TRBJ1-4, with D possibly TRBD1 on 6 matching bases. From germline, CDR1 is SEHNR and CDR2 FQNEAQ (reference sequence). CDR3 length: 17 residues. Trimming removed 2 bases from V and 5 bases from J, with 18 bases in between. Full variable domain (outside the CDR3, taken from reference TRBV7-9 and TRBJ1-4): DTGVSQNPRHKITKRGQNVTFRCDPISEHNRLYWYRQTLGQGPEFLTYFQNEAQLEKSRLLSDRFSAERPKGSFSTLEIQRTEQGDSAMYLCASSLLGAPTENEKLFFGSGTQLSVL.

The rearrangement links TRBV7-2 to TRBJ2-1; tentative D call: TRBD1 (6 bases). CDR1 and CDR2 (germline): SGHTA, FQGNSA. This CDR3 has 14 residues. Deletions cut 5 bases from V and 8 bases from J, with 16 bases between. Here the CDR3 reads CASSPYRAADEQFF. In DNA form, the CDR3 reads TGTGCCAGCAGCCCCTACAGGGCGGCGGATGAGCAGTTCTTC.

The J gene is TRBJ2-7, the V gene TRBV7-9; TRBD1 agrees at 7 bases. Unmatched junction bases numbered 9, after V lost 4 bases and J lost 0 bases. The germline gives CDR1 SEHNR, CDR2 FQNEAQ (reference sequence). The CDR3 length is 16 residues. CDR3 nucleotides: TGTGCCAGCAGCTCCTCCCGACAGGGCTTCTCCTACGAGCAGTACTTC. Amino acids: CASSSSRQGFSYEQYF.